The entry that follows covers one T cell receptor (beta chain) sequence. The sample is drawn from a study of T cell responses to AZD1222 COVID-19 vaccine. The CDR3 loop spans 11 amino acids. Trimming left V 4 bases short and J 9 bases short, with 10 bases between. Germline V lookup: CDR1 SGHVS, CDR2 FQNEAQ. Clones were sequenced by immunoSEQ multiplex PCR, and TCRdb holds only the in-frame ones, with some missing. The top ten clones hold 28% of a sample with 55,000 to 80,000 clones, roughly nine tenths of them seen once. The receptor's source is an adult who received the AZD1222 COVID-19 vaccine. The J gene is TRBJ2-7, the V gene TRBV7-8, with D possibly being TRBD1 or TRBD2 (5 bases each). Source: peripheral blood, taken 28 days after the second AZD1222 dose. The CDR3 coding sequence is TGTGCCAGCAGCTGGGACGGCGGGCAGTACTTC. It translates to CASSWDGGQYF.